The rows below give T cell receptor beta chains drawn from one sample of a study of shared clonotypes between healthy human individuals. Only in-frame clones appear in the TCRdb table, and some are missing; sequencing was by immunoSEQ multiplex PCR. The sample lists roughly 2.2 million clones, 85% to 95% seen once, with approximately 0.4% in the top ten. The sequencing input was naive CD4+ T cells from PBMCs. The receptors here all came from a man between 18 and 35 years old in good health. Some clones in this sample may be carry-over from other donors' samples. The CDR3 runs from the conserved cysteine through the conserved F or W. Fields, in order: CDR3 DNA, CDR3 protein, V gene, D gene, J gene, clone size. D genes are given only for firm matches. For some rows the clone size is stated as once, few or many, or as a class when expanded; others skip it.

cdr3_nt: TGTGCCAGCTCCCCCGGGAAAACGGATGGCTACACCTTC
cdr3_aa: CASSPGKTDGYTF
v_call: TRBV18
d_call: NA
j_call: TRBJ1-2
clone_size: NA

cdr3_nt: TGTGCCAGCAGTCCCAATGCCGGGGAGCTGTTTTTT
cdr3_aa: CASSPNAGELFF
v_call: TRBV2
d_call: NA
j_call: TRBJ2-2
clone_size: NA

cdr3_nt: TGCGCCAGCAAACACCCGGGACAGGGGAGCGAGACCCAGTACTTC
cdr3_aa: CASKHPGQGSETQYF
v_call: TRBV5-1
d_call: TRBD1
j_call: TRBJ2-5
clone_size: NA

cdr3_nt: TGTGCCAGCAGCTGGCCGGGACTAGCGGGACTTTACGAGCAGTACTTC
cdr3_aa: CASSWPGLAGLYEQYF
v_call: TRBV7-2
d_call: TRBD2
j_call: TRBJ2-7
clone_size: once

cdr3_nt: TGTGCCAGCAGCTTAAGTTCTAGTTTTAGCAATCAGCCCCAGCATTTT
cdr3_aa: CASSLSSSFSNQPQHF
v_call: TRBV7-8
d_call: NA
j_call: TRBJ1-5
clone_size: NA

cdr3_nt: TGTGCCAGTAGGCCCCGGGGCACAGATACGCAGTATTTT
cdr3_aa: CASRPRGTDTQYF
v_call: TRBV19
d_call: NA
j_call: TRBJ2-3
clone_size: NA

cdr3_nt: TGTGCCATCAGCATAAACCGGGTAGCAGCGTCCCAGTACTTC
cdr3_aa: CAISINRVAASQYF
v_call: TRBV10-3
d_call: NA
j_call: TRBJ2-5
clone_size: NA

cdr3_nt: TGTGCCAGCAGCCCGTTGGGGTGGGACAGGGGATTCGGATATGGCTACACCTTC
cdr3_aa: CASSPLGWDRGFGYGYTF
v_call: TRBV9
d_call: TRBD1
j_call: TRBJ1-2
clone_size: NA

cdr3_nt: TGTGCCAGTAGGCGGACTAGCGGGGGATCCTACAATGAGCAGTTCTTC
cdr3_aa: CASRRTSGGSYNEQFF
v_call: TRBV19
d_call: TRBD2
j_call: TRBJ2-1
clone_size: NA

cdr3_nt: TGTGCCATCAGGGGGACTAGCGGGGAATCCTACAATGAGCAGTTCTTC
cdr3_aa: CAIRGTSGESYNEQFF
v_call: TRBV10-3
d_call: TRBD2
j_call: TRBJ2-1
clone_size: NA

cdr3_nt: TGTGCCAGCAGTCGAAGGACAGACGCTAACTATGGCTACACCTTC
cdr3_aa: CASSRRTDANYGYTF
v_call: TRBV14
d_call: NA
j_call: TRBJ1-2
clone_size: NA

cdr3_nt: TGTGCCAGCAGCCTAACAGGGGGCACTAATGAAAAACTGTTTTTT
cdr3_aa: CASSLTGGTNEKLFF
v_call: TRBV7-3
d_call: TRBD1
j_call: TRBJ1-4
clone_size: NA

cdr3_nt: TGTGCCAGCAGTCGGGACAGCAATCAGCCCCAGCATTTT
cdr3_aa: CASSRDSNQPQHF
v_call: TRBV27
d_call: NA
j_call: TRBJ1-5
clone_size: NA

cdr3_nt: TGTGCCAGCACCACGTACTGGTCGCAGAACGAGCAGTACTTC
cdr3_aa: CASTTYWSQNEQYF
v_call: TRBV11-1
d_call: NA
j_call: TRBJ2-7
clone_size: NA

cdr3_nt: TGTGCCAGCAGTTCGGACAGGGGGAGAAACACCATATATTTT
cdr3_aa: CASSSDRGRNTIYF
v_call: TRBV6-5
d_call: TRBD1
j_call: TRBJ1-3
clone_size: NA

cdr3_nt: TGTGCCAGCAGCTTAGGACTAGCGGGAGGGGCAGATACGCAGTATTTT
cdr3_aa: CASSLGLAGGADTQYF
v_call: TRBV7-8
d_call: TRBD2
j_call: TRBJ2-3
clone_size: once

cdr3_nt: TGTGCCAGCAGTGAAGCCACCCGAAGCCCCCAGCATTTT
cdr3_aa: CASSEATRSPQHF
v_call: TRBV6-1
d_call: NA
j_call: TRBJ1-5
clone_size: NA

cdr3_nt: TGTGCCAGCAGCTTAGGGACAGGGGCCTACGAGCAGTACTTC
cdr3_aa: CASSLGTGAYEQYF
v_call: TRBV7-8
d_call: TRBD1
j_call: TRBJ2-7
clone_size: NA

cdr3_nt: TGTGCCAGCAGCTTGGATCCTTCAGCTAACTATGGCTACACCTTC
cdr3_aa: CASSLDPSANYGYTF
v_call: TRBV5-4
d_call: NA
j_call: TRBJ1-2
clone_size: NA

cdr3_nt: TGCAGCGTTGGACAGGACGTCTACAATGAGCAGTTCTTC
cdr3_aa: CSVGQDVYNEQFF
v_call: TRBV29-1
d_call: NA
j_call: TRBJ2-1
clone_size: NA

cdr3_nt: TGTGCCAGCAGTGAGGGCGGGACCCGCACTGAAGCTTTCTTT
cdr3_aa: CASSEGGTRTEAFF
v_call: TRBV6-1
d_call: NA
j_call: TRBJ1-1
clone_size: NA

cdr3_nt: TGTGCCACTACAAACACCCCAGCTCTGGGTGAGCAGTACTTC
cdr3_aa: CATTNTPALGEQYF
v_call: TRBV19
d_call: NA
j_call: TRBJ2-7
clone_size: NA

cdr3_nt: TGTGCCAGCAGTTACGCCGGACAGGGAGGCGATGGCTACACCTTC
cdr3_aa: CASSYAGQGGDGYTF
v_call: TRBV28
d_call: TRBD1
j_call: TRBJ1-2
clone_size: NA

cdr3_nt: TGTGCCATCACCGACGGGTCCTCCTACAATGAGCAGTTCTTC
cdr3_aa: CAITDGSSYNEQFF
v_call: TRBV10-3
d_call: NA
j_call: TRBJ2-1
clone_size: NA

cdr3_nt: TGTGCCAGCAGCGTAGATGTCAGGGCGAGCTCTGGAAACACCATATATTTT
cdr3_aa: CASSVDVRASSGNTIYF
v_call: TRBV9
d_call: NA
j_call: TRBJ1-3
clone_size: NA

cdr3_nt: TGTGCCAGCGTCCCGCGGGATCCCTACGAGCAGTACTTC
cdr3_aa: CASVPRDPYEQYF
v_call: TRBV28
d_call: NA
j_call: TRBJ2-7
clone_size: NA

cdr3_nt: TGTGCCAGCAGTTTAGGGACAGTGAACACTGAAGCTTTCTTT
cdr3_aa: CASSLGTVNTEAFF
v_call: TRBV27
d_call: TRBD1
j_call: TRBJ1-1
clone_size: few

cdr3_nt: TGCGCCAGCACCTATTTAGCGGGGGGCCACAATGAGCAGTTCTTC
cdr3_aa: CASTYLAGGHNEQFF
v_call: TRBV5-1
d_call: TRBD2
j_call: TRBJ2-1
clone_size: NA

cdr3_nt: TGTGCCAGTAGAATGACTAGCGGTAGCTCCTACGAGCAGTACTTC
cdr3_aa: CASRMTSGSSYEQYF
v_call: TRBV19
d_call: TRBD2
j_call: TRBJ2-7
clone_size: NA

cdr3_nt: TGCGCCAGCAACGGGTCCCCGTCTCTGGGGACTGAAGCTTTCTTT
cdr3_aa: CASNGSPSLGTEAFF
v_call: TRBV10-2
d_call: NA
j_call: TRBJ1-1
clone_size: once

cdr3_nt: TGTGCCAGCAGCTCGGACAGGGTACGGCTGGGCTACGAGCAGTACTTC
cdr3_aa: CASSSDRVRLGYEQYF
v_call: TRBV7-9
d_call: TRBD1
j_call: TRBJ2-7
clone_size: NA

cdr3_nt: TGTGCCAGCAGCGCAAAGACGACTAGTAGAGGCGGGGAGCTGTTTTTT
cdr3_aa: CASSAKTTSRGGELFF
v_call: TRBV7-9
d_call: NA
j_call: TRBJ2-2
clone_size: once

cdr3_nt: TGTGCCAGCAGCTTATCGGGAACCGGGGAGCTGTTTTTT
cdr3_aa: CASSLSGTGELFF
v_call: TRBV5-4
d_call: NA
j_call: TRBJ2-2
clone_size: NA

cdr3_nt: TGTGCCAGCAGCCGCCGGAGGGGGAACGCGAACACCGGGGAGCTGTTTTTT
cdr3_aa: CASSRRRGNANTGELFF
v_call: TRBV11-2
d_call: NA
j_call: TRBJ2-2
clone_size: NA

cdr3_nt: TGTGCCAGCAGCTTACTAGCGGGAGGTGAGCAGTTCTTC
cdr3_aa: CASSLLAGGEQFF
v_call: TRBV7-2
d_call: TRBD2
j_call: TRBJ2-1
clone_size: once

cdr3_nt: TGTGCCAGTAGTCCTTTGGGGACAGGGGGCGCTAAGAACTATGGCTACACCTTC
cdr3_aa: CASSPLGTGGAKNYGYTF
v_call: TRBV19
d_call: TRBD1
j_call: TRBJ1-2
clone_size: once

cdr3_nt: TGCGCCAGCAGCCAAGATGGGGGGATCTCTGGAAACACCATATATTTT
cdr3_aa: CASSQDGGISGNTIYF
v_call: TRBV4-1
d_call: NA
j_call: TRBJ1-3
clone_size: NA

cdr3_nt: TGTGCCTGGAAGAGAGAGACGAACACTGAAGCTTTCTTT
cdr3_aa: CAWKRETNTEAFF
v_call: TRBV30
d_call: NA
j_call: TRBJ1-1
clone_size: NA

cdr3_nt: TGCAGCGTTGAGGGCACCCAAGAGACCCAGTACTTC
cdr3_aa: CSVEGTQETQYF
v_call: TRBV29-1
d_call: NA
j_call: TRBJ2-5
clone_size: NA

cdr3_nt: TGTGCCAGCTCACCCCGGGACAGGGACGCCTACGAGCAGTACTTC
cdr3_aa: CASSPRDRDAYEQYF
v_call: TRBV18
d_call: TRBD1
j_call: TRBJ2-7
clone_size: NA

cdr3_nt: TGTGCCAGCAGCTCGGTGGAAAACACCATATATTTT
cdr3_aa: CASSSVENTIYF
v_call: TRBV7-9
d_call: NA
j_call: TRBJ1-3
clone_size: NA

cdr3_nt: TGCGCCAGCAGCCAAATCTCCGGGATTGAAGCTTTCTTT
cdr3_aa: CASSQISGIEAFF
v_call: TRBV4-3
d_call: NA
j_call: TRBJ1-1
clone_size: few

cdr3_nt: TGTGCCAGCAGTGAGGGGGTCTATGGCTACACCTTC
cdr3_aa: CASSEGVYGYTF
v_call: TRBV2
d_call: NA
j_call: TRBJ1-2
clone_size: NA

cdr3_nt: TGTGCCAGCAGCTTAACTACTCAGGGTGGAAGCTATGGCTACACCTTC
cdr3_aa: CASSLTTQGGSYGYTF
v_call: TRBV7-9
d_call: NA
j_call: TRBJ1-2
clone_size: NA

cdr3_nt: TGTGCCAGTAGTATACGGGACAGGGGGCCCTACGAGCAGTACTTC
cdr3_aa: CASSIRDRGPYEQYF
v_call: TRBV19
d_call: TRBD1
j_call: TRBJ2-7
clone_size: NA